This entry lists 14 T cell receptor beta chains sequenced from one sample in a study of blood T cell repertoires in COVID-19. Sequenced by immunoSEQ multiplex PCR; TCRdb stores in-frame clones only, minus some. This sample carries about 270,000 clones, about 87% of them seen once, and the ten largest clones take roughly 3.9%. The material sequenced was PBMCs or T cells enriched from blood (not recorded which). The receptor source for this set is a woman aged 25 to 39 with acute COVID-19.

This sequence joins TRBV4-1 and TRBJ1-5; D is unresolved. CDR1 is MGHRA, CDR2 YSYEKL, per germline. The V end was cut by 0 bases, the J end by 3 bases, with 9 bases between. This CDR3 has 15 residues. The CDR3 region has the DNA TGCGCCAGCAGCCAAGATACGGGATCCAATCAGCCCCAGCATTTT. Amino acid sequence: CASSQDTGSNQPQHF.

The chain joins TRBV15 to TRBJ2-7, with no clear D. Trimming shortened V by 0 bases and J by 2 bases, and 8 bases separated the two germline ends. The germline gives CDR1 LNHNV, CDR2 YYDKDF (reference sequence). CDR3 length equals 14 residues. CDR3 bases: TGTGCCACCAGCAGAGACGGCGGCCCCTACGAGCAGTACTTC. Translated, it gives CATSRDGGPYEQYF. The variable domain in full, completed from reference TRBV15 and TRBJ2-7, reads DAMVIQNPRYQVTQFGKPVTLSCSQTLNHNVMYWYQQKSSQAPKLLFHYYDKDFNNEADTPDNFQSRRPNTSFCFLDIRSPGLGDTAMYLCATSRDGGPYEQYFGPGTRLTVT.

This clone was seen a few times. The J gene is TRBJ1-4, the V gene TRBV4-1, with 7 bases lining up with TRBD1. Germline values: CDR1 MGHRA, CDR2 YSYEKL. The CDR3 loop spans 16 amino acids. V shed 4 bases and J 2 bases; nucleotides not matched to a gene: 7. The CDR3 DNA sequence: TGCGCCAGCAGCCGGAGTCGAGGGGGCACTAATGAAAAACTGTTTTTT. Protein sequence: CASSRSRGGTNEKLFF.

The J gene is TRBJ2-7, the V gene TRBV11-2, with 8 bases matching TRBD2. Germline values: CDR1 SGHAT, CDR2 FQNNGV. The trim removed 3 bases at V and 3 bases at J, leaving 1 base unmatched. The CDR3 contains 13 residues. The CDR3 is CASSFGTSYEQYF. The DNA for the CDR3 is TGTGCCAGCAGCTTTGGGACTAGCTACGAGCAGTACTTC. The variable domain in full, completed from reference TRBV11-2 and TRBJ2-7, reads EAGVAQSPRYKIIEKRQSVAFWCNPISGHATLYWYQQILGQGPKLLIQFQNNGVVDDSQLPKDRFSAERLKGVDSTLKIQPAKLEDSAVYLCASSFGTSYEQYFGPGTRLTVT.

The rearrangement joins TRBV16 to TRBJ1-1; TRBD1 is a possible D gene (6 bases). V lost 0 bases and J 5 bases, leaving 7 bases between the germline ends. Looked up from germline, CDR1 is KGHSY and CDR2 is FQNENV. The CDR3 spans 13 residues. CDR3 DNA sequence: TGTGCCAGCAGCCAATCACAGGGAACTGAAGCTTTCTTT. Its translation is CASSQSQGTEAFF.

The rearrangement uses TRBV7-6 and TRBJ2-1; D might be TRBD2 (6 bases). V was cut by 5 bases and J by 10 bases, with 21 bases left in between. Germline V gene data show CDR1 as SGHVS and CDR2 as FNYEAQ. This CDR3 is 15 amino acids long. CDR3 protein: CASSPSSAVTGEQFF. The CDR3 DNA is TGTGCCAGCAGCCCTTCTAGCGCTGTTACTGGAGAGCAGTTCTTC. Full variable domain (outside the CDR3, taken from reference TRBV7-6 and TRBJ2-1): GAGVSQSPRYKVTKRGQDVALRCDPISGHVSLYWYRQALGQGPEFLTYFNYEAQQDKSGLPNDRFSAERPEGSISTLTIQRTEQRDSAMYRCASSPSSAVTGEQFFGPGTRLTVL.

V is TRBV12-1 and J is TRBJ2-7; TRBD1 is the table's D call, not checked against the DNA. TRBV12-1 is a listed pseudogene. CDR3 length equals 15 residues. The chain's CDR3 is CASSFEAGEHYEQYF. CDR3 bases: TGTGCCAGCAGCTTTGAGGCAGGGGAGCACTACGAGCAGTACTTC.

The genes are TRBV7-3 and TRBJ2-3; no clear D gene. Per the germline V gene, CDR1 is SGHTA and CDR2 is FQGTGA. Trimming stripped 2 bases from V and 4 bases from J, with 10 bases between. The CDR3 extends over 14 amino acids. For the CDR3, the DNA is TGTGCCAGCAGCTTATCTACACGGGCAGATACGCAGTATTTT. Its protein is CASSLSTRADTQYF. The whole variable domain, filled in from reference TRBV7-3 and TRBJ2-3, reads GAGVSQTPSNKVTEKGKYVELRCDPISGHTALYWYRQSLGQGPEFLIYFQGTGAADDSGLPNDRFFAVRPEGSVSTLKIQRTERGDSAVYLCASSLSTRADTQYFGPGTRLTVL.

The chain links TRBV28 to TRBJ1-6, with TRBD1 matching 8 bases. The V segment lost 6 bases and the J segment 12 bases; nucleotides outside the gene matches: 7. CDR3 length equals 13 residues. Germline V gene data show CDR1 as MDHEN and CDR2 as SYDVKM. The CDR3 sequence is CASRHTGGGPLHF. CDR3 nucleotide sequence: TGTGCCAGCAGGCATACAGGGGGTGGACCCCTCCACTTT. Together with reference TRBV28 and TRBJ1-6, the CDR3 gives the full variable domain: DVKVTQSSRYLVKRTGEKVFLECVQDMDHENMFWYRQDPGLGLRLIYFSYDVKMKEKGDIPEGYSVSREKKERFSLILESASTNQTSMYLCASRHTGGGPLHFGNGTRLTVT.

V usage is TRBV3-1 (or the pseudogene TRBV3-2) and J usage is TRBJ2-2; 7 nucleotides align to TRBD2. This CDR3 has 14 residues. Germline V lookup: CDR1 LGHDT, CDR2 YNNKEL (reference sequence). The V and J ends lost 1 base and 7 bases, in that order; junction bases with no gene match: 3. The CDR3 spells CASSQAGGSGELFF. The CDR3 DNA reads TGTGCCAGCAGCCAAGCGGGAGGAAGCGGGGAGCTGTTTTTT.

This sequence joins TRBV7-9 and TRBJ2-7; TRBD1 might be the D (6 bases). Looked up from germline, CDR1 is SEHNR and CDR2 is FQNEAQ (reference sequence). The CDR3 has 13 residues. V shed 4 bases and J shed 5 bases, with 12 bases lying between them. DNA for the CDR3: TGTGCCAGCAGCTGGGGGCAAGTTGACGAGCAGTACTTC. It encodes CASSWGQVDEQYF.

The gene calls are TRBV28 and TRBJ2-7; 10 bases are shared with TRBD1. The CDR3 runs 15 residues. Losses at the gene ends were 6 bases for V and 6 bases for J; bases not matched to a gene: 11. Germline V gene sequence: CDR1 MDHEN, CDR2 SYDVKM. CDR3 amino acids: CASSSRGTGEAEQYF. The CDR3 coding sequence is TGTGCCAGCAGCTCCCGAGGGACAGGGGAAGCCGAGCAGTACTTC.

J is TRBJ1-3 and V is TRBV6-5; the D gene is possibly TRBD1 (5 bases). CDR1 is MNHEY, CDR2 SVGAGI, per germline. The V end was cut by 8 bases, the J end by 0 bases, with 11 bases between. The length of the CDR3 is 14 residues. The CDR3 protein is CASHAGTSGNTIYF. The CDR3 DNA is TGTGCCAGCCACGCGGGGACCTCTGGAAACACCATATATTTT.

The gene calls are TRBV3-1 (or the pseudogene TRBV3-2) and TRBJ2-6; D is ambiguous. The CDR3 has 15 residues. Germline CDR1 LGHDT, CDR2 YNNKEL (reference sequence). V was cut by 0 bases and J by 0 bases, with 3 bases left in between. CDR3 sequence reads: CASSQDYSGANVLTF. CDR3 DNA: TGTGCCAGCAGCCAAGACTACTCTGGGGCCAACGTCCTGACTTTC.